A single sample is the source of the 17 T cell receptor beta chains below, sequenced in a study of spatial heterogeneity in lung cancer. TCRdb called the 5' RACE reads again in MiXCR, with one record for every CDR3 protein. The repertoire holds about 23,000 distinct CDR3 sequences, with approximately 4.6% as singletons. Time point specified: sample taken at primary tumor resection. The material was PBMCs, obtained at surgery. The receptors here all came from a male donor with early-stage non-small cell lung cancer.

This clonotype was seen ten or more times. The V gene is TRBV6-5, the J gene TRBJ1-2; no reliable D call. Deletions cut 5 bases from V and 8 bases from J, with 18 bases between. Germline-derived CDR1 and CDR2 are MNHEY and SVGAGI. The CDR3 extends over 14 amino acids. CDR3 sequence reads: CASSPRVQSGGYTF. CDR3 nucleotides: TGTGCCAGCAGTCCCCGGGTCCAGAGCGGGGGCTACACCTTC.

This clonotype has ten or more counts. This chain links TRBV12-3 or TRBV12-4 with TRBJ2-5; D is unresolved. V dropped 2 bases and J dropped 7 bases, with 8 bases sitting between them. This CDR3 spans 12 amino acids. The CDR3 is CASSLNELTQYF. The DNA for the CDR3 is TGTGCCAGCAGTTTAAACGAGTTGACCCAGTACTTC.

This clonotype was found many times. The DNA for the CDR3 is TGTGCCAGCTCACCACCGCCAGGGCGGAATGAGCAGTTCTTC. It codes for CASSPPPGRNEQFF. The rearrangement links TRBV18 to TRBJ2-1; D perhaps matches TRBD1 (5 bases). The CDR3 has 14 residues. Germline V lookup: CDR1 KGHSH, CDR2 LQKENI. V lost 0 bases and J 7 bases, leaving 10 bases between the germline ends.

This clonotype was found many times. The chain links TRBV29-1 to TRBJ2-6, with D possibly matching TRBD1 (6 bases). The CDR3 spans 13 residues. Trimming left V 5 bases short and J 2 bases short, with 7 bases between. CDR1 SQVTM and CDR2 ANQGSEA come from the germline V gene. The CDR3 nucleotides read TGCAGCGTTTACAGGGCTGGGGCCAACGTCCTGACTTTC. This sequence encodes CSVYRAGANVLTF.

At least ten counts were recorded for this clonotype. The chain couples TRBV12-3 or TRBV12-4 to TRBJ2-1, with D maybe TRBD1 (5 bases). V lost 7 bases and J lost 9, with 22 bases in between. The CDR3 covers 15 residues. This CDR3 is CASKPRAGYNGEQFF. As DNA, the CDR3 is TGTGCCAGCAAACCTCGCGCAGGGTACAATGGTGAGCAGTTCTTC.

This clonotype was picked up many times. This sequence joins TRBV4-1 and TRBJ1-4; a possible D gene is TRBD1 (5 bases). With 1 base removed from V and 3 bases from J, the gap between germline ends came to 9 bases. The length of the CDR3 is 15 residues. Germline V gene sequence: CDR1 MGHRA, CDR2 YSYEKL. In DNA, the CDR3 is TGCGCCAGCAGCCAAGGGGCGGGGGCTAATGAAAAACTGTTTTTT. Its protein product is CASSQGAGANEKLFF.

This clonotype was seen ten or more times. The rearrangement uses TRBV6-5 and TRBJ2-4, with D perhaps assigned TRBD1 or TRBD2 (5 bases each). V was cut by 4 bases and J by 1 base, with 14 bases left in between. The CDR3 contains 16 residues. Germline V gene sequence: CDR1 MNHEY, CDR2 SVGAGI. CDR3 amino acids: CASSSISGTAKNIQYF. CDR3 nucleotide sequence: TGTGCCAGCAGTTCCATTTCGGGGACGGCCAAAAACATTCAGTACTTC.

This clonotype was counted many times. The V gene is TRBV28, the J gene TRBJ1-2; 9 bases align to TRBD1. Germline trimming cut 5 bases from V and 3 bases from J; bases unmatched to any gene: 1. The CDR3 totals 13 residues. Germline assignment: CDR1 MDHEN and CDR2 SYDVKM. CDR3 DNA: TGTGCCAGCAGTCGGGACAGGGACTATGGCTACACCTTC. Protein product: CASSRDRDYGYTF.

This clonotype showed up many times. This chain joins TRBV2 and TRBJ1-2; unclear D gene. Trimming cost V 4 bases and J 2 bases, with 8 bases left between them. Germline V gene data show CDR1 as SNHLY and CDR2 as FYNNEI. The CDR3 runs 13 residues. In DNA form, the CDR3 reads TGTGCCAGCAGTGGTGCCAGAAACTATGGCTACACCTTC. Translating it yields CASSGARNYGYTF.

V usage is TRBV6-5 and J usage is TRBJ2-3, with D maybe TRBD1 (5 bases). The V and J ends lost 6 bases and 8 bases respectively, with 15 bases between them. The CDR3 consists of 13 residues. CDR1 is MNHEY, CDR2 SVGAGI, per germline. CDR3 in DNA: TGTGCCAGCAGCCCCCGACAGTTTCTTACGCAGTATTTT. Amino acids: CASSPRQFLTQYF.

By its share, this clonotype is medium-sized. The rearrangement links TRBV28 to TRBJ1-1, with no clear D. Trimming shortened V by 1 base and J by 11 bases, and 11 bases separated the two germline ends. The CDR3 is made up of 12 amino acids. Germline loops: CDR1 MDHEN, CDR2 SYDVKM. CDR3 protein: CASSLSSGDAFF. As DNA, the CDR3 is TGTGCCAGCAGTTTATCATCCGGGGATGCTTTCTTT.

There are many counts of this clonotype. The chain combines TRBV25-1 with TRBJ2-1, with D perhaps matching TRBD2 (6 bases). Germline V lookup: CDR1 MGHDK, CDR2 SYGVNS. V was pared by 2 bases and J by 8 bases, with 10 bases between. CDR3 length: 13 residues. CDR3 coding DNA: TGTGCCAGCAGTGAAGCCCAGCGGGATGAGCAGTTCTTC. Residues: CASSEAQRDEQFF.

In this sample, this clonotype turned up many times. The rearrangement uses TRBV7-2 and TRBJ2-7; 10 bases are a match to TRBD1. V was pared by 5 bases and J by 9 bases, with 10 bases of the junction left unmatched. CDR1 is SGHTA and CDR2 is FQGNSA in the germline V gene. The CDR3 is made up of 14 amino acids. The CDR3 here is CASSLDRGQSPQYF. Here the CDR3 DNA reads TGTGCCAGCAGCCTCGACAGGGGGCAAAGCCCGCAGTACTTC.

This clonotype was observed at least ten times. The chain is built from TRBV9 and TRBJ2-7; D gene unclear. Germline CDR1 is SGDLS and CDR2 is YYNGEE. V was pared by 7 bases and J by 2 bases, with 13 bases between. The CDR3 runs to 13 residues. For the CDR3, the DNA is TGTGCCAGCTCTCCTTGGTCCCCCTACGAGCAGTACTTC. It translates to CASSPWSPYEQYF.

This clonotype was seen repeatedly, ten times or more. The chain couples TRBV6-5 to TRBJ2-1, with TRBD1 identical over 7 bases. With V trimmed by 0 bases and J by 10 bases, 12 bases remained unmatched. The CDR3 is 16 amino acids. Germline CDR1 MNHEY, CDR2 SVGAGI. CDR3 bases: TGTGCCAGCAGTTACTCCGCGGGTTATACAGGGGACGAGCAGTTCTTC. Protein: CASSYSAGYTGDEQFF.

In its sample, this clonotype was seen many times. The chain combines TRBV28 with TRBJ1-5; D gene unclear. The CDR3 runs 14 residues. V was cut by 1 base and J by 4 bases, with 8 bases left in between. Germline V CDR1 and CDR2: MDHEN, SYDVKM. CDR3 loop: CASSLFGANQPQHF. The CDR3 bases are TGTGCCAGCAGTTTATTTGGCGCGAATCAGCCCCAGCATTTT.

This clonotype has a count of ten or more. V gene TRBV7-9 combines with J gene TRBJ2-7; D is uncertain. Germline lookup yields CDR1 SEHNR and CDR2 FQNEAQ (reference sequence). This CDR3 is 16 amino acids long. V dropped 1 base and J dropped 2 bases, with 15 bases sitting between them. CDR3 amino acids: CASSLEIRRSTYEQYF. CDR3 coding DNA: TGTGCCAGCAGCTTAGAAATAAGACGGTCGACCTACGAGCAGTACTTC.